This note documents a single T cell receptor (beta chain) sequence. This CDR3 spans 13 amino acids. Between the trimmed V and J ends, which lost 4 bases and 4 bases, there was a span of 9 bases. Study processing details: Amplification with reference gene primers provided the estimates of nucleated cell counts. Generated by immunoSEQ multiplex PCR, the TCRdb table keeps only in-frame clones and is missing some. Clone size and V and J calls were adopted from that table, with D and trimming inferred from the DNA. This table has about 55,000 clones, roughly 90% appearing once. The data stem from a study of blood T cell repertoires in COVID-19. Study details: Collection of acute and convalescent COVID-19 samples took place in the United States, Italy and Spain. The analysed material was cDNA or gDNA that came from T cells, B-cell-depleted T cells, or PBMCs.

The receptor's source is a man aged 60 to 75 with active COVID-19. The chain has TRBV12-3 or TRBV12-4 and TRBJ2-3; maybe TRBD1 (6 bases). Sequenced sample: peripheral blood. In nucleotides, the CDR3 is TGTGCCAGCAGTTCAGGGGAGCCAGATACGCAGTATTTT. It is translated as CASSSGEPDTQYF.